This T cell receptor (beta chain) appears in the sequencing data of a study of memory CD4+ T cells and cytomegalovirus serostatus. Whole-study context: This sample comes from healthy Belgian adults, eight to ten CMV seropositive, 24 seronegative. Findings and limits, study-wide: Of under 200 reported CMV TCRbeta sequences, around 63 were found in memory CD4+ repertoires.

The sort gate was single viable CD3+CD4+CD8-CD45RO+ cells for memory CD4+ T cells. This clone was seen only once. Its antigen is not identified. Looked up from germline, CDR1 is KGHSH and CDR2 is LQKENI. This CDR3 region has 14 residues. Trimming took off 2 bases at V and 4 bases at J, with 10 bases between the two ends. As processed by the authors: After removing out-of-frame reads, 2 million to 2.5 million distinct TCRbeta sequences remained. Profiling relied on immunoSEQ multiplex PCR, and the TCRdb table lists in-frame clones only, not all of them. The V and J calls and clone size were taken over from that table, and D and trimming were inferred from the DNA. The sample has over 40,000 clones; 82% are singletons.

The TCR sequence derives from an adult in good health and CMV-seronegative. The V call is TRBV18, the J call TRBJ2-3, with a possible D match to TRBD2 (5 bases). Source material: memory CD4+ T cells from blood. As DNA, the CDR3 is TGTGCCAGCTCACCAAGTGCTAGCCCAGATACGCAGTATTTT. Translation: CASSPSASPDTQYF.